The clone carrying this T cell receptor (beta chain) was seen just once. Its antigen is still unknown. Profiling relied on immunoSEQ multiplex PCR, and the TCRdb table lists in-frame clones only, not all of them. Altogether 89,000 or so clones are present, 82% being singletons, with the ten largest covering around 0.86%. These data are taken from a study of graft-versus-host responses after intestinal transplantation. The overall study: Induction with anti-thymocyte globulin, then tacrolimus and steroids for about 3 years, was given to all recipients. Notes on the study in general: Researchers found peak circulating GvH clone levels linked to early post-transplant HvG declines. Detected in recipient marrow were GvH clones, some of which were first observed in ileum or blood.

The V end was cut by 1 base, the J end by 0 bases, with 11 bases between. CDR1 is MGHRA and CDR2 is YSYEKL in the germline V gene. The CDR3 sequence is 16 residues long. The genes are TRBV4-1 and TRBJ2-3; tentatively, D is TRBD2 (5 bases). This TCR came from a human donor who received an intestinal transplant. The sequencing used unstimulated CD4+ T cells sorted from spleen or lymph node cells, collected before intestinal transplant. The DNA for the CDR3 is TGCGCCAGCAGCCAAGTGTCAGCGGAGAGCACAGATACGCAGTATTTT. Protein product: CASSQVSAESTDTQYF.